This T cell receptor beta chain was obtained from a study of OX40 agonist ivuxolimab in advanced cancers. To note about this clone: The antigen is not known.

Blood samples were obtained at baseline, cycle 4 day 1, and cycle 7 day 1. The CDR3 covers 14 residues. V was clipped by 5 bases and J by 9 bases; unmatched bases: 7. The germline CDR1 and CDR2 sequences are MNHNY and SVGAGI (reference sequence). TCRdb's copy holds only in-frame clones and misses some; the assay was immunoSEQ multiplex PCR. The data contain fewer than 90,000 clones, over 75% of them singletons. General study points: In the 0.1-3.0 mg/kg groups, partial responders showed among the lowest expansion. Clonal expansion from baseline to week 6 occurred in both CD4+ and CD8+ T cells.

The sequence was collected from an adult with an advanced solid tumor such as melanoma, head and neck, liver or kidney cancer. This sequence joins TRBV6-6 and TRBJ1-5, with TRBD1 matching 10 bases. The starting material was CD4+ or CD8+ T cells sorted from blood, obtained in a trial of the OX40 agonist ivuxolimab. The DNA for the CDR3 is TGTGCCAGCAGTAGACAGGGGGCGCAAGTGCCCCAGCATTTT. It encodes CASSRQGAQVPQHF.